The 32 T cell receptor beta chains below were found in one sample sequenced in a study of T cell responses to AZD1222 COVID-19 vaccine. Profiling relied on immunoSEQ multiplex PCR, and the TCRdb table lists in-frame clones only, not all of them. The data show roughly 150,000 clones, about 90% seen once. Material: peripheral blood, obtained 28 days after the second AZD1222 dose. The receptors were gathered from an adult who received the AZD1222 COVID-19 vaccine.

This chain uses TRBV27 with TRBJ1-5; D is unresolved. Germline CDR1 reads MNHEY; CDR2 reads SMNVEV (reference sequence). V was pared by 6 bases and J by 0 bases, with 12 bases between. The CDR3 totals 15 residues. The CDR3 coding sequence is TGTGCCAGCAGGTACAGCGGAGTTAGCAATCAGCCCCAGCATTTT. Amino acid sequence: CASRYSGVSNQPQHF.

The chain links TRBV13 to TRBJ2-1, with 8 bases fitting TRBD2. CDR1 and CDR2 from the germline V gene are PRHDT and FYEKMQ (reference sequence). J was trimmed by 1 base and V by 5 bases; bases with no gene match: 19. The CDR3 loop spans 20 amino acids. CDR3 in DNA: TGTGCCAGCAGCCCCCCGGGAGGCGGGGGGCCCCGGGGGTCCTACAATGAGCAGTTCTTC. Translation: CASSPPGGGGPRGSYNEQFF.

The rearrangement links TRBV29-1 to TRBJ1-2; the D is unclear. CDR3 size: 16 residues. V lost 2 bases, J lost 3 bases, and 19 bases lay in between. Germline V gene sequence: CDR1 SQVTM, CDR2 ANQGSEA. The DNA for the CDR3 is TGCAGCGTTGAACCCCAGGCAGGCCGAGTGGACTATGGCTACACCTTC. It is translated as CSVEPQAGRVDYGYTF.

The rearrangement uses TRBV6-5 and TRBJ1-6, with D uncertain. The CDR3 totals 14 residues. V lost 8 bases to trimming and J lost 5 bases, with 13 bases between them. Germline V CDR1 and CDR2: MNHEY, SVGAGI. The CDR3 coding sequence is TGTGCCAGCGTCAGCGGGCAGAATAATTCACCCCTCCACTTT. Its translation: CASVSGQNNSPLHF.

The chain recombines TRBV15 with TRBJ1-1; D gene ambiguous. Germline CDR1 and CDR2: LNHNV and YYDKDF (reference sequence). Trimming pared 3 bases from V and 8 bases from J, leaving 19 bases between. CDR3 length equals 15 residues. The CDR3 is CATSSRDTASGEAFF. DNA of the CDR3: TGTGCCACCAGCAGTCGAGATACAGCGTCCGGCGAAGCTTTCTTT.

This CDR3 is CASSLGGTVGEAFF. The CDR3 DNA sequence: TGTGCCAGCAGCCTCGGGGGAACAGTTGGTGAAGCTTTCTTT. The V gene is TRBV7-8, the J gene TRBJ1-1; a possible D gene is TRBD1 (5 bases). Germline assignment: CDR1 SGHVS and CDR2 FQNEAQ. V dropped 5 bases and J dropped 7 bases, with 17 bases sitting between them. The CDR3 consists of 14 residues.

V gene TRBV11-1 combines with J gene TRBJ2-2; unclear D gene. V shed 5 bases and J shed 6 bases, with 10 bases lying between them. This CDR3 comprises 13 residues. Germline lookup yields CDR1 SGHAT and CDR2 FQDESV (reference sequence). The CDR3 DNA follows: TGTGCCAGCAGCCTAAGGACCCCCGGGGAGCTGTTTTTT. Its protein product is CASSLRTPGELFF.

The sample holds one count of this clone. V gene TRBV2 combines with J gene TRBJ1-4; no clear D. V shed 2 bases and J shed 4 bases, with 8 bases lying between them. The CDR3 is 14 residues long. Germline V gene sequence: CDR1 SNHLY, CDR2 FYNNEI. CDR3 sequence: CASSEPEGNEKLFF. The CDR3 DNA is TGTGCCAGCAGTGAACCAGAGGGTAATGAAAAACTGTTTTTT.

The gene calls are TRBV2 and TRBJ1-2, with unresolved D. V was cut by 3 bases and J by 4 bases, with 12 bases left in between. CDR1 SNHLY and CDR2 FYNNEI come from the germline V gene. This CDR3 has 14 amino acids. This CDR3 reads CASSDWERGYGYTF. In DNA, the CDR3 is TGTGCCAGCAGTGATTGGGAGCGAGGCTATGGCTACACCTTC.

The CDR3 spells CASSWNRGNTEAFF. The CDR3 DNA is TGTGCCAGCAGCTGGAACAGGGGTAACACTGAAGCTTTCTTT. The chain uses TRBV11-2 and TRBJ1-1; TRBD1 matches at 7 bases. The CDR3 is made up of 14 amino acids. After removal of 4 bases from V and 2 bases from J, the junction contained 4 bases not matched to a gene. Germline V gene lookup returns CDR1 SGHAT and CDR2 FQNNGV.

CDR3 region: CASSGHSGGMNTEAFF. CDR3 in DNA: TGTGCCAGCAGTGGCCATTCGGGGGGTATGAACACTGAAGCTTTCTTT. The rearrangement joins TRBV2 to TRBJ1-1, with D possibly being TRBD1 (5 bases). Per germline, CDR1 SNHLY and CDR2 FYNNEI. Trimming took off 4 bases at V and 0 bases at J, with 15 bases between the two ends. CDR3 size: 16 residues.

CDR3 loop: CASSMAGNEQFF. The CDR3 DNA sequence: TGTGCCAGCAGCATGGCCGGCAATGAGCAGTTCTTC. The V call is TRBV5-6, the J call TRBJ2-1; D gene ambiguous. The V gene's germline CDR1 is SGHDT and CDR2 YYEEEE. This CDR3 spans 12 amino acids. Trimming took off 4 bases at V and 6 bases at J, with 8 bases between the two ends.

CDR3 nucleotides: TGCAGCGTTGGCCCGGGGGTAAATCAGCCCCAGCATTTT. Translation: CSVGPGVNQPQHF. The genes are TRBV29-1 and TRBJ1-5; D possibly corresponds to TRBD1 (5 bases). This CDR3 has 13 residues. Germline V lookup: CDR1 SQVTM, CDR2 ANQGSEA. V lost 4 bases and J lost 4, with 11 bases in between.

The chain has TRBV19 and TRBJ2-1; 9 nucleotides agree with TRBD1. V was pared by 5 bases and J by 8 bases, with 7 bases of the junction left unmatched. Germline V gene lookup returns CDR1 LNHDA and CDR2 SQIVND (reference sequence). This CDR3 contains 14 residues. CDR3 nucleotide sequence: TGTGCCAGTAGTGCCGGGACAGGGAGACATGAGCAGTTCTTC. This codes for CASSAGTGRHEQFF.

The chain has TRBV9 and TRBJ1-2; the D gene is possibly TRBD1 (5 bases). The length of the CDR3 is 14 residues. The germline V gene encodes CDR1 SGDLS and CDR2 YYNGEE. V lost 1 base and J lost 5, with 12 bases in between. In DNA form, the CDR3 reads TGTGCCAGCAGCGTAATAACAGGAAAGTATGGCTACACCTTC. Translation gives CASSVITGKYGYTF.

The chain couples TRBV7-9 to TRBJ1-5; D perhaps matches TRBD1 (5 bases). The germline V gene has CDR1 SEHNR and CDR2 FQNEAQ (reference sequence). This CDR3 region has 14 residues. Trimming removed 3 bases at V and 7 bases at J, with 13 bases between. The chain's CDR3 is CASSLGGNTQPQHF. CDR3 coding DNA: TGTGCCAGCAGCTTGGGGGGGAACACGCAGCCCCAGCATTTT.

This chain connects TRBV4-1 to TRBJ2-3, with 8 bases lining up with TRBD2. This CDR3 has 15 residues. The ends lost 3 bases at V and 1 base at J; junction bases unmatched: 3. Germline V gene lookup returns CDR1 MGHRA and CDR2 YSYEKL. Here the CDR3 reads CASSHSGMGTDTQYF. DNA for the CDR3: TGCGCCAGCAGCCATAGCGGGATGGGCACAGATACGCAGTATTTT.

The chain uses TRBV6-1 and TRBJ1-5, with a weak D call TRBD1 (6 bases). Per germline, CDR1 MNHNS and CDR2 SASEGT. The germline V and J ends were trimmed by 2 bases and 4 bases, with 15 bases remaining between them. The CDR3 covers 16 residues. CDR3 residues: CASSEIPGQMNQPQHF. The CDR3 nucleotides read TGTGCCAGCAGTGAAATCCCCGGACAGATGAATCAGCCCCAGCATTTT.

The V call is TRBV4-1, the J call TRBJ2-2; weak D call: TRBD1 (6 bases). CDR1 MGHRA and CDR2 YSYEKL come from the germline V gene. V was cut by 4 bases and J by 1 base, with 13 bases left in between. This CDR3 spans 16 amino acids. DNA for the CDR3: TGCGCCAGCAGCCCCATCGCGACAGGGAACACCGGGGAGCTGTTTTTT. Amino acid sequence: CASSPIATGNTGELFF.

The chain is built from TRBV27 and TRBJ2-7; 13 bases align to TRBD2. There are 15 residues in the CDR3. V shed 6 bases and J 3 bases; nucleotides not matched to a gene: 5. Looked up from germline, CDR1 is MNHEY and CDR2 is SMNVEV (reference sequence). For the CDR3, the DNA is TGTGCCAGCAGCTGGACTAGCGGGAGTCTCTACGAGCAGTACTTC. Amino acids: CASSWTSGSLYEQYF.

This chain connects TRBV19 to TRBJ1-5; D gene unclear. CDR1 is LNHDA, CDR2 SQIVND, per germline (reference sequence). The V end lost 5 bases, the J end lost 7 bases, and 12 bases lay between the germline ends. The CDR3 covers 13 residues. The DNA for the CDR3 is TGTGCCAGTAGTCCGGATGGCGGACAGCCCCAGCATTTT. Translating it yields CASSPDGGQPQHF. Complete variable domain (other parts from reference TRBV19 and TRBJ1-5): DGGITQSPKYLFRKEGQNVTLSCEQNLNHDAMYWYRQDPGQGLRLIYYSQIVNDFQKGDIAEGYSVSREKKESFPLTVTSAQKNPTAFYLCASSPDGGQPQHFGDGTRLSIL.

V and J are TRBV5-1 and TRBJ2-7, with TRBD2 matching 7 bases. The germline CDR1 and CDR2 sequences are SGHRS and YFSETQ. The CDR3 loop spans 13 amino acids. V shed 2 bases and J 2 bases; nucleotides not matched to a gene: 1. Here the CDR3 reads CASSLTSAYEQYF. CDR3 nucleotides: TGCGCCAGCAGCTTAACTAGCGCCTACGAGCAGTACTTC.

This chain joins TRBV28 and TRBJ2-3; D is unresolved. The V end was cut by 4 bases, the J end by 0 bases, with 8 bases between. This CDR3 contains 14 residues. Per germline, CDR1 MDHEN and CDR2 SYDVKM. The CDR3 protein is CASSWGTSTDTQYF. DNA of the CDR3: TGTGCCAGCAGTTGGGGAACTAGCACAGATACGCAGTATTTT.

This chain uses TRBV3-1 (or the pseudogene TRBV3-2) with TRBJ1-5; D is undetermined. The CDR3 spans 15 residues. The ends were cut back, 4 bases at V and 6 bases at J, with 16 bases in the middle. Germline CDR1 and CDR2: LGHDT and YNNKEL (reference sequence). Here the CDR3 DNA reads TGTGCCAGCAGCCCTTCAACCGTCTCAGGTCAGCCCCAGCATTTT. Translation: CASSPSTVSGQPQHF.

The chain has TRBV6-4 and TRBJ1-1; no clear D. Germline V gene data show CDR1 as MRHNA and CDR2 as SNTAGT. The CDR3 totals 17 residues. The germline V and J ends were trimmed by 3 bases and 4 bases, with 21 bases remaining between them. The CDR3 here is CASSEHPFVVGGTEAFF. The CDR3 DNA reads TGTGCCAGCAGTGAGCACCCCTTTGTGGTCGGAGGCACTGAAGCTTTCTTT.

Comment on this clone: The same CDR3 can be traced to other DNA sequences in this sample. The rearrangement uses TRBV7-2 and TRBJ2-1; D remains ambiguous. Per the germline V gene, CDR1 is SGHTA and CDR2 is FQGNSA. CDR3 length equals 13 residues. The V end lost 3 bases, the J end lost 0 bases, and 3 bases lay between the germline ends. In nucleotides, the CDR3 is TGTGCCAGCAGCTTGAGCTCCTACAATGAGCAGTTCTTC. It is translated as CASSLSSYNEQFF.

The chain employs TRBV12-3 or TRBV12-4 and TRBJ2-7; D may be TRBD2 (5 bases). Trimming took 3 bases from V and 6 from J, leaving 9 bases between them. This CDR3 comprises 12 residues. CDR3: CASSFGESEQYV. Written as DNA, the CDR3 is TGTGCCAGCAGTTTTGGGGAGTCCGAGCAGTACGTC.

The chain links TRBV6-2 or TRBV6-3 to TRBJ1-2, with 7 bases matching TRBD1. The ends lost 4 bases at V and 4 bases at J; junction bases unmatched: 9. This CDR3 region has 15 residues. The V gene's germline CDR1 is MNHEY and CDR2 SVGEGT. The CDR3 DNA follows: TGTGCCAGCAGTTCCTGGACAGGTGCAGGCTATGGCTACACCTTC. It yields the protein CASSSWTGAGYGYTF.

The chain recombines TRBV28 with TRBJ1-2; D not resolved. The length of the CDR3 is 12 residues. Trimming removed 8 bases at V and 4 bases at J, with 11 bases between. Germline loops: CDR1 MDHEN, CDR2 SYDVKM. The CDR3 DNA follows: TGTGCCAGCGTAACCCCGGGCTATGGCTACACCTTC. This codes for CASVTPGYGYTF.

This sequence joins TRBV7-9 and TRBJ1-1; TRBD1 matches 7 bases. This CDR3 has 16 amino acids. Germline V gives CDR1 SEHNR, CDR2 FQNEAQ (reference sequence). J lost 0 bases, V lost 5 bases, and 9 bases had no gene match. CDR3 sequence (DNA): TGTGCCAGCAGCCCTCCGACAGGGACTATGAACACTGAAGCTTTCTTT. Residues: CASSPPTGTMNTEAFF. The entire variable domain, with the rest obtained from reference TRBV7-9 and TRBJ1-1, is as follows: DTGVSQNPRHKITKRGQNVTFRCDPISEHNRLYWYRQTLGQGPEFLTYFQNEAQLEKSRLLSDRFSAERPKGSFSTLEIQRTEQGDSAMYLCASSPPTGTMNTEAFFGQGTRLTVV.

The CDR3 coding sequence is TGTGCCACCAGTGGGGGGGTTACAGATACGCAGTATTTT. Amino acids: CATSGGVTDTQYF. The V and J genes are TRBV24-1 and TRBJ2-3; tentative D call: TRBD2 (6 bases). This CDR3 region has 13 residues. CDR1 KGHDR and CDR2 SFDVKD come from the germline V gene. Trimming left V 5 bases short and J 3 bases short, with 8 bases between.

This sequence joins TRBV12-3 or TRBV12-4 and TRBJ1-1; 9 positions agree with TRBD1. This CDR3 contains 13 residues. After removal of 6 bases from V and 9 bases from J, the junction contained 8 bases not matched to a gene. The CDR3 DNA reads as TGTGCCAGCAGCTCTTCCGGGACAGGGCAAGCTTTCTTT. It translates to CASSSSGTGQAFF.